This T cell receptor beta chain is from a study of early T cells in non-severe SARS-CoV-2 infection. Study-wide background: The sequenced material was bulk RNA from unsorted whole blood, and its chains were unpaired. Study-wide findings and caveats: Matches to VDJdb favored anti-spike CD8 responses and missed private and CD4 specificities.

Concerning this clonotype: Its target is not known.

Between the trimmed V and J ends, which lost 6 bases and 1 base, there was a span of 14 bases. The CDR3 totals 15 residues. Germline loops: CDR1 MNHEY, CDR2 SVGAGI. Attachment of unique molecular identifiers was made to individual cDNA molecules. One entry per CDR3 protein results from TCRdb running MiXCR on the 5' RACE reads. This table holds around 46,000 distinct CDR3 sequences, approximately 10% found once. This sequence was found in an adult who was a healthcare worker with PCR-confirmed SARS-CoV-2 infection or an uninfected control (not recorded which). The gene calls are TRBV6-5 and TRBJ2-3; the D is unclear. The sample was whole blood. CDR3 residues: CASRTLSGGTDTQYF. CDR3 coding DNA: TGTGCCAGCAGAACCCTAAGTGGGGGCACAGATACGCAGTATTTT.